This TCR beta chain was identified in a study of T cells in tuberculosis (dated by TCRdb to between 2017 and 2018). Broadly, across the study: In the study, CD1B tetramers and high-throughput TCR immunosequencing were combined to characterize T cells specific for the mycobacterial lipid antigen glucose monomycolate (GMM). What the research found in general, with its limitations: T cells that bind the CD1B-GMM tetramer with low affinity may have been missed by the stringent sort gate.

This clone came up a few times. Base qualities are not recorded, but no much larger clone differs from it by a single base. After being thawed and rested overnight, PBMC were stained with GMM-loaded CD1B tetramer, a Live/Dead dye and anti-CD3, and were then sorted on a FACS Aria II. C32 glucose monomycolate purified from Rhodococcus equi was loaded onto CD1B tetramers. Before cryopreservation, the PBMC used for tetramer sorting had been depleted of CD14-expressing monocytes for a separate study. From each donor, about 90,000 tetramer-negative cells were sorted and analyzed together with the tetramer-positive cells. Antigen-specific T cells were sorted from a handful of healthy South African adults using GMM-loaded CD1B tetramers. Because TCR-alpha and TCR-beta chains were sequenced unpaired, no information on chain pairing was available. The immunoSEQ multiplex PCR assay was used to generate TCR libraries, with TCR-beta and/or TCR-alpha/delta assays applied to each sample. The amplified TCR libraries were sequenced using the Illumina high-throughput platform. The source study handled its data this way. Clustering and dimensionality reduction relied on pairwise TCRdist distances among GMM-specific receptors from T cells that were either sorted ex vivo or expanded in vitro. Sequence motifs, defined by gene usage and CDR3 content, were tested for enrichment in tetramer-positive compared with tetramer-negative populations. TCRdb obtained this table from immuneACCESS and retained in-frame rearrangements with V and J assigned. These tables miss some clones; where compared with another copy, unresolved V genes account for less than half of the shortfall, and the remainder is unexplained. The D gene and trimming were derived from the DNA, and the V and J assignments and clone size from that table. Counted in this sample were about 59,000 clones; under 90% of them appeared once. Clones ranked in the top ten supply around 13% of the sample.

Including cysteine and phenylalanine, the CDR3 has 15 amino acids. Of the read, only the CDR3 DNA is kept; its 45 bases are in frame from base 1. CDR1 SGHVS and CDR2 FQNEAQ were looked up in the germline V gene. Trimmed from V: 3 bases; trimmed from J: 5 bases; junction bases lacking a gene match: 8. The sequence came from an adult woman with latent tuberculosis. The sequencing input was CD1b-GMM tetramer-negative cells sorted from PBMCs. Sample cell subset or site, as interpreted from the label and publication: T cells not binding CD1B-GMM tetramer, sorted from same donor. The chain is made from TRBV7-8 and TRBJ2-7; 9 middle bases align to TRBD1. The DNA reads TGTGCCAGCAGCTTCACGGTGGACAGGGGCCACGAGCAGTACTTC. Its protein reads: CASSFTVDRGHEQYF.